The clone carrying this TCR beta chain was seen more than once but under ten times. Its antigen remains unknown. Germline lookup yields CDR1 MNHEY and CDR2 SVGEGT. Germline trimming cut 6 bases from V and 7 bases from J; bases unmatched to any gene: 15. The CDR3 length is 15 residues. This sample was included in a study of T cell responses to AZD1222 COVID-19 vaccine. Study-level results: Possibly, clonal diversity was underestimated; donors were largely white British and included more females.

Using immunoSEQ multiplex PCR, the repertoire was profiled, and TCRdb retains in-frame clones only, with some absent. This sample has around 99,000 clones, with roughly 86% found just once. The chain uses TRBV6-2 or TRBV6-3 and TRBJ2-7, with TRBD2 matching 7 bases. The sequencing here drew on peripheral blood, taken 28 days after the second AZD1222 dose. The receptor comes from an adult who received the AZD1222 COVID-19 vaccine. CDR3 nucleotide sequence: TGTGCCAGCAGCTCGAGCGGGATGCGCCGGGGGGAGCAGTACTTC. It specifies CASSSSGMRRGEQYF.